The T cell receptor beta chain described here comes from a study of vaccination and CD4 T cells after COVID-19. Turning to the study itself: Two of the convalescents were Hispanic, and convalescents were six males and four females.

About this clonotype itself: Its cognate antigen is unknown.

This sample's treatment: roughly 10-day PBMC culture with coronavirus spike peptide pools or control peptides (ViraFEST assay). During the years 2011-2018, before the COVID-19 pandemic, the unexposed donor's CD4+ T cells were collected. Germline V gene sequence: CDR1 GTSNPN, CDR2 SVGIG (reference sequence). The CDR3 consists of 12 residues. The V and J ends lost 6 bases and 2 bases respectively, with 10 bases between them. Oncomine TCR Beta short-read sequencing was applied to DNA from cultured CD4+ T cells. TCRdb recomputed calls from the PCR reads with MiXCR, one row per CDR3 protein. Of roughly 7,000 distinct CDR3 sequences in the sample, 24% were seen once.

Sequences were obtained from CD4+ T cells from blood, cultured in vitro. The chain combines TRBV30 with TRBJ1-1; no clear D gene. The sequence came from a human donor in good health. In DNA form, the CDR3 reads TGTGCCTGTACGGCGGCCAACACTGAAGCTTTCTTT. This codes for CACTAANTEAFF.